This entry describes one T cell receptor (beta chain). Antigen: not known. This entry comes from a study of shared clonotypes between healthy human individuals. V shed 4 bases and J shed 3 bases, with 10 bases lying between them. The CDR3 length is 13 residues. Germline V gives CDR1 MNHEY, CDR2 SMNVEV (reference sequence). Repertoires were generated with immunoSEQ multiplex PCR, while TCRdb's copy carries only in-frame clones and drops some. Of around 700,000 clones listed, roughly 94% were seen once; the top ten hold about 24%. CD45RO-negative cells were positively selected for CCR7, leaving out terminally differentiated effector memory CD45RA+ cells. Study-wide findings and caveats: The expectation was that sequencing depth would affect clonotype sharing among donors.

Material: naive CD8+ T cells sorted from blood. The sequence was collected from a man under 40 in good health. The J gene is TRBJ2-7, the V gene TRBV27; D assignment may be TRBD1 or TRBD2 (6 bases each). Here the CDR3 reads CASSYGGRYEQYF. Written as DNA, the CDR3 is TGTGCCAGCAGTTACGGGGGCCGCTACGAGCAGTACTTC.